This TCR beta chain is drawn from a study of CDR3 diversity in severe acne (dated by TCRdb to the late 2010s). The cysteine opens and the phenylalanine closes a CDR3 of 16 amino acids. Solely the CDR3 DNA is kept, with 48 bases framed from the first base. Taken from the germline V gene, the CDR1 and CDR2 loops are SGHTA and FQGNSA. Deletion took 5 bases off V and 12 bases off J, with a span of 23 bases between the germline ends. Libraries were made using PCR. The sequencer was an Illumina HiSeq 2000. The public reads were run again by TCRdb, first through fastp at Q25 and then through MiXCR, and only productive beta chains were kept. Rows are combined by CDR3 protein, so each entry shows the most common genes and DNA. Here the sample has approximately 84,000 distinct CDR3 sequences; 45% to 60% occur a single time. The ten largest clonotypes hold 14% of the sample. A word on this clonotype: This clone's antigen is unknown. No much larger clone exists at a distance of one base, and base qualities are not known.

The material sequenced was blood. Here the chain combines TRBV7-2 and TRBJ1-6; tentative D gene TRBD1, with 6 bases matching. The TCR comes from a male donor in good health, without acne. The DNA is TGTGCCAGCAGCCGAGCCAACAGGGCGTTCCATGTACCCCTCCACTTT. Its translation is CASSRANRAFHVPLHF. With the rest looked up from the reference TRBV7-2 and TRBJ1-6 genes rather than sequenced, the full variable domain is GAGVSQSPSNKVTEKGKDVELRCDPISGHTALYWYRQSLGQGLEFLIYFQGNSAPDKSGLPSDRFSAERTGGSVSTLTIQRTQQEDSAVYLCASSRANRAFHVPLHFGNGTRLTVT.